This T cell receptor beta chain is from a study of cytomegalovirus exposure and HLA in healthy donors. General study points: A cluster of highly shared sequence variants was likely a sequencing artifact.

PCR employed 60 Vbeta and 13 Jbeta primers. Per the study methods: Later, an analysis found 80 million or so unique TCR beta chains, and about 9.9 million of these were shared. The repertoire was sequenced with immunoSEQ multiplex PCR; TCRdb's copy has only in-frame clones and lacks some. The DNA gave D and trimming, while V, J and clone size come from that table. The listing contains about 44,000 clones. Trimming took off 4 bases at V and 1 base at J, with 8 bases between the two ends. The CDR3 is 14 residues long. The germline V gene encodes CDR1 SGDLS and CDR2 YYNGEE. Regarding this clone: Its antigen is not known.

The J gene is TRBJ2-2, the V gene TRBV9, with D hard to call. This sequence was found in a male donor in good health and CMV-seronegative. Sequences were obtained from PBMCs. DNA of the CDR3: TGTGCCAGCAGCCCCCGGTTGAACACCGGGGAGCTGTTTTTT. Amino acid sequence: CASSPRLNTGELFF.